This T cell receptor beta chain stems from a study of blood T cells in healthy people across ages. Regarding the study as a whole: Because sorting was not performed, PBMCs prevented conclusive naive versus antigen-experienced comparison.

The germline V gene has CDR1 SGHTA and CDR2 FQGNSA. Deletions cut 2 bases from V and 0 bases from J, with 10 bases between. This CDR3 contains 15 residues. This clonotype was detected only a few times. What it binds is unknown. A second PCR of 7 to 11 cycles used a sample-barcoded 5' primer and a J-beta primer mix. The template-switch adaptor, which had 12 random nucleotides, put a tag on each cDNA molecule. MiXCR, applied by TCRdb to the 5' RACE reads, yields one record per CDR3 protein. The sample includes over 750,000 distinct CDR3 sequences, approximately 25% of them seen just once. The sample was also linked to a second study, of T cells of mothers and their children. As that report states: Per mother, over 8.5 million TCR beta CDR3 reads were obtained; per child, roughly 2.8 million. Thymic selection molds TCR recombination output in a comparable way in related and unrelated pairs.

This chain links TRBV7-2 with TRBJ1-2; D not resolved. The sequence derives from a boy aged 10-17 years in good health. Source material: blood. CDR3 region: CASSLSQEPNYGYTF. The CDR3 region has the DNA TGTGCCAGCAGCTTATCCCAGGAACCTAACTATGGCTACACCTTC.